Listed here is a single T cell receptor beta chain. Its specificity is not known. Profiled with immunoSEQ multiplex PCR; TCRdb holds only in-frame clones, not every one. The table has about 140,000 clones, about nine tenths seen once. Germline V gene data show CDR1 as DFQATT and CDR2 as SNEGSKA (reference sequence). Trimming left V 3 bases short and J 3 bases short, with 6 bases between. This CDR3 comprises 11 residues. The data were obtained in a study of T cell responses to AZD1222 COVID-19 vaccine. General study findings and limits: Spike-specific TCR breadth and depth went up after people got two AZD1222 doses. Close to half of spike-specific TCRs reportedly recognize unmutated variant regions. Donors in the cohort were predominantly white British and more often female, and clonal diversity was possibly underestimated.

The sequence came from an adult in good health. The chain joins TRBV20-1 to TRBJ2-7; D gene unclear. Sample: peripheral blood, taken on day 0 of AZD1222 vaccination. In nucleotides, the CDR3 is TGCAGTGCTAGCAACAGCTACGAGCAGTACTTC. Protein product: CSASNSYEQYF.